The rows below give T cell receptor beta chains drawn from one sample of a study of blood T cell repertoires in COVID-19. Profiled with immunoSEQ multiplex PCR; TCRdb holds only in-frame clones, not every one. This sample has under 250,000 clones; around four fifths occur once, and the top ten carry around 2.5%. Sequencing was performed on peripheral blood. Every receptor here comes from a woman in her 70s with active or convalescent COVID-19. The CDR3 runs from the conserved cysteine through the conserved F or W. The D gene is left open where the match is weak. Part of the rows lack a size; the others show once, few, many or a class for expanded clones.

>14|once|TRBJ2-5|-|TRBV7-8
CASSLGQGQETQYF
>12|-|TRBJ2-7|TRBD2|TRBV5-1
CASSETSGGQYF
>13|-|TRBJ1-2|TRBD1|TRBV4-1
CASSLGQGRGYTF
>13|once|TRBJ2-5|-|TRBV12-3/TRBV12-4
CASSFEGVETQYF
>16|-|TRBJ2-1|TRBD2|TRBV28
CASSGPFGGGAGEQFF
>17|-|TRBJ2-2|TRBD2|TRBV9
CASSVGLAGVTTGELFF
>16|few|TRBJ2-3|TRBD2|TRBV10-3
CAISENKAGVSYTQYF
>13|-|TRBJ1-1|-|TRBV25-1
CASSGQVNTEAFF
>16|-|TRBJ1-1|TRBD1|TRBV10-3
CAIIVPQGAGNTEAFF
>13|few|TRBJ1-2|-|TRBV12-3/TRBV12-4
CASSLRRGYGYTF
>14|-|TRBJ1-1|-|TRBV5-1
CASSFFDRSTEAFF